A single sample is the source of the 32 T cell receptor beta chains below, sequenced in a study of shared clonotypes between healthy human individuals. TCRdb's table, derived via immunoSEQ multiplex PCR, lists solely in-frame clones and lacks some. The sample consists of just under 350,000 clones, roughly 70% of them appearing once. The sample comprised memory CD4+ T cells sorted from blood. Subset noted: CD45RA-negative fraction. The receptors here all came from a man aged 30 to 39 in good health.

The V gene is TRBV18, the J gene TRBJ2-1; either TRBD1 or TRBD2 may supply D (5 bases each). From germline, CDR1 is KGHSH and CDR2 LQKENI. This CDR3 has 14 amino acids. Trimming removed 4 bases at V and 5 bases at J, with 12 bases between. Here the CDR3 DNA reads TGTGCCAGCTCACACCGGGACGGCAACAATGAGCAGTTCTTC. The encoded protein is CASSHRDGNNEQFF. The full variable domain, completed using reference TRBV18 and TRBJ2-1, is NAGVMQNPRHLVRRRGQEARLRCSPMKGHSHVYWYRQLPEEGLKFMVYLQKENIIDESGMPKERFSAEFPKEGPSILRIQQVVRGDSAAYFCASSHRDGNNEQFFGPGTRLTVL.

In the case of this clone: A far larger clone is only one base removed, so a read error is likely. CDR3 DNA: TGTGCCAGCAGACACCCCCCACAGGGTTCGAACCTGAACACTGAAGCTTTCTTT. Its translation: CASRHPPQGSNLNTEAFF. The rearrangement links TRBV28 to TRBJ1-1; weak D call: TRBD1 (6 bases). Germline CDR1 is MDHEN and CDR2 is SYDVKM. The CDR3 sequence is 18 residues long. V lost 6 bases to trimming and J lost 0 bases, with 23 bases between them.

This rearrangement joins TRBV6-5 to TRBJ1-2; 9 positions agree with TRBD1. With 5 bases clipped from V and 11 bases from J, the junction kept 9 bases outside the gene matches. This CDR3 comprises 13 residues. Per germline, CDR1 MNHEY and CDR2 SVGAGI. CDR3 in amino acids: CASSHTKQGAYTF. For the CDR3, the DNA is TGTGCCAGCAGTCACACTAAACAGGGGGCTTACACCTTC.

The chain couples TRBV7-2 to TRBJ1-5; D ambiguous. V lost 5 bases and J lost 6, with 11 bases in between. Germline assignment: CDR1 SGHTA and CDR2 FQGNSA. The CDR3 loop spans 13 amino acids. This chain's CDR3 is CASSLVAAQPQHF. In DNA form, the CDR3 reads TGTGCCAGCAGCCTAGTAGCGGCTCAGCCCCAGCATTTT.

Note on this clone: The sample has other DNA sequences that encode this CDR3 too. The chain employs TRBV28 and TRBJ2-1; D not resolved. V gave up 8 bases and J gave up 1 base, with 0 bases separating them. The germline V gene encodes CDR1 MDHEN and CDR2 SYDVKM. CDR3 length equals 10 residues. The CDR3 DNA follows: TGTGCCAGCTCCTACAATGAGCAGTTCTTC. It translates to CASSYNEQFF.

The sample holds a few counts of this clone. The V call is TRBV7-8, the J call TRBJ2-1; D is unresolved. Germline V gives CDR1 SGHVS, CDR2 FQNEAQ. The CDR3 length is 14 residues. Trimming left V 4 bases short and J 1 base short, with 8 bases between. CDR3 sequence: CASSYLTSYNEQFF. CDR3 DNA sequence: TGTGCCAGCAGCTACCTGACTTCCTACAATGAGCAGTTCTTC.

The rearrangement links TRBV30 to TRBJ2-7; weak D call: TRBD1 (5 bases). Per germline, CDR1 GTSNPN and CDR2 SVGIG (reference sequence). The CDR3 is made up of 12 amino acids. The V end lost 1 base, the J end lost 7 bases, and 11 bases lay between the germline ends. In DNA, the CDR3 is TGTGCCTGGAGTGGGACATCCCTGGAGCAGTACTTC. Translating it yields CAWSGTSLEQYF.

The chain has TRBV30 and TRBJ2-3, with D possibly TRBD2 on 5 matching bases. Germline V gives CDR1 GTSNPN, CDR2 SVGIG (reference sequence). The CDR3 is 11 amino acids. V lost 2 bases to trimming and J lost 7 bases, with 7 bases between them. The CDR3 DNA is TGTGCCTGGAGTCCCGGGAATACGCAGTATTTT. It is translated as CAWSPGNTQYF.

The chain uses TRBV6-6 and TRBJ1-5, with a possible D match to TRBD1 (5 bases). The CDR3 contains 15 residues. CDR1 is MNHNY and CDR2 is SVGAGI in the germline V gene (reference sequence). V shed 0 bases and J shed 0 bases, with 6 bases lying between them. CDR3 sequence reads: CASSYSGGSNQPQHF. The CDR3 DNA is TGTGCCAGCAGTTACTCCGGGGGTAGCAATCAGCCCCAGCATTTT.

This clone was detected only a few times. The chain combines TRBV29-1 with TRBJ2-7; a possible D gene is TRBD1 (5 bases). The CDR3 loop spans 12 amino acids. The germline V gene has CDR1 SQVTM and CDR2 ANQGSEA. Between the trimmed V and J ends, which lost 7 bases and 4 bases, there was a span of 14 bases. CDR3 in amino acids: CSANLGAYEQYF. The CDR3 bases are TGCAGCGCTAATCTAGGGGCTTACGAGCAGTACTTC.

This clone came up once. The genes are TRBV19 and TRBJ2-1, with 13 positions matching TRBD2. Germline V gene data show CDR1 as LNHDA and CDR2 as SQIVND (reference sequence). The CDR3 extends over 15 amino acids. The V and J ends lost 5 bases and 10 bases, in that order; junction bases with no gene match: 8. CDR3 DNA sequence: TGTGCCAGTAGTCCTCGACTAGCGGGAGGTGGGGAGCAGTTCTTC. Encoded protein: CASSPRLAGGGEQFF.

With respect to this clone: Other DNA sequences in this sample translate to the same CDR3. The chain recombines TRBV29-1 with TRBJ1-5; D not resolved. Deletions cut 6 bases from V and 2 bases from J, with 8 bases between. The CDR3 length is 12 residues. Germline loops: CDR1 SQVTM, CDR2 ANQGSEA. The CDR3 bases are TGCAGCGTGGCTGGGGGCAATCAGCCCCAGCATTTT. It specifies CSVAGGNQPQHF.

The CDR3 sequence is CASSLDPGRSGYTF. CDR3 nucleotides: TGTGCCAGCAGTTTGGACCCCGGACGGAGTGGCTACACCTTC. The J gene is TRBJ1-2, the V gene TRBV28; D remains ambiguous. The V and J ends lost 3 bases and 7 bases respectively, with 15 bases between them. Germline loops: CDR1 MDHEN, CDR2 SYDVKM. The CDR3 spans 14 residues.

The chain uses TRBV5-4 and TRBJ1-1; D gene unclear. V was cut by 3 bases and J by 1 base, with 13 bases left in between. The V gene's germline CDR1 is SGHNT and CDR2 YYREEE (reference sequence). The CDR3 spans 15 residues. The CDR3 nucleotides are TGTGCCAGCAGCTGGGAACCGGAGCGGAACACTGAAGCTTTCTTT. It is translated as CASSWEPERNTEAFF.

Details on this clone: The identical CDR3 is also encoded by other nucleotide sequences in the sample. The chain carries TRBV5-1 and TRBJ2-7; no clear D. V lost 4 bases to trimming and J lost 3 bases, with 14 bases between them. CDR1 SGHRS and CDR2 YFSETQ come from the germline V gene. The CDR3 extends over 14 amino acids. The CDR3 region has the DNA TGCGCCAGCAGCCCTGGCGGCGGTAACTACGAGCAGTACTTC. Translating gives CASSPGGGNYEQYF.

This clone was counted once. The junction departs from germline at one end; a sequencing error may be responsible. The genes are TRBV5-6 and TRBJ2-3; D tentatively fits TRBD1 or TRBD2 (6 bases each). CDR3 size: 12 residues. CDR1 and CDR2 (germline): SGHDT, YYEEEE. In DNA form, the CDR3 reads TGTGCCAGCCTAAGAGGGGGGCCTGCTATTGATTTT. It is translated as CASLRGGPAIDF.

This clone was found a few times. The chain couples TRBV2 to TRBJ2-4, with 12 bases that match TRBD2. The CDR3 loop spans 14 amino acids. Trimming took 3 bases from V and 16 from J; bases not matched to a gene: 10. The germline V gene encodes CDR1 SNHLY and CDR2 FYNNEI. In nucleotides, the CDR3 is TGTGCCAGCAGTGAGACTAGCGGGGGTCTCTTCCCCTACTTC. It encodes CASSETSGGLFPYF.

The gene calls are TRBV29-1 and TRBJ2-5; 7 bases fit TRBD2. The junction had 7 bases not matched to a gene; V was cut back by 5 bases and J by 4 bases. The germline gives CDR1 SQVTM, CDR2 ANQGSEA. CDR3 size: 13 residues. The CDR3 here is CSVSPREGETQYF. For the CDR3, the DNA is TGCAGCGTTTCCCCCAGGGAGGGAGAGACCCAGTACTTC.

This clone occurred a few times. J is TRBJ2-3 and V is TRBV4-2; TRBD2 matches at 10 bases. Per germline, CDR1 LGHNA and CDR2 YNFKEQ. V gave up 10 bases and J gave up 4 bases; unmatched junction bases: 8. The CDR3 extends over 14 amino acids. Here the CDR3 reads CATQREGRADTQYF. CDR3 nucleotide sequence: TGTGCCACCCAGCGGGAGGGCCGTGCAGATACGCAGTATTTT.

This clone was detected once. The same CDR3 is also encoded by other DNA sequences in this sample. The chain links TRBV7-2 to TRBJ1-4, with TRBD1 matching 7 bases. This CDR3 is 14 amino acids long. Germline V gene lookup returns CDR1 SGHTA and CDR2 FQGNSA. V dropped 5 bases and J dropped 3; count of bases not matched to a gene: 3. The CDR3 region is CASSPGGANEKLFF. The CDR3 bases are TGTGCCAGCAGCCCAGGGGGTGCTAATGAAAAACTGTTTTTT.

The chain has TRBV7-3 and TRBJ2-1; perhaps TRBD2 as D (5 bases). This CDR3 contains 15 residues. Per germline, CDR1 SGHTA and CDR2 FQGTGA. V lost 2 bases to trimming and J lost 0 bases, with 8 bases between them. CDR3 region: CASSLSRGSYNEQFF. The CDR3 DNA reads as TGTGCCAGCAGCTTATCACGGGGCTCCTACAATGAGCAGTTCTTC. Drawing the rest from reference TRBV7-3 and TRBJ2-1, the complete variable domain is GAGVSQTPSNKVTEKGKYVELRCDPISGHTALYWYRQSLGQGPEFLIYFQGTGAADDSGLPNDRFFAVRPEGSVSTLKIQRTERGDSAVYLCASSLSRGSYNEQFFGPGTRLTVL.

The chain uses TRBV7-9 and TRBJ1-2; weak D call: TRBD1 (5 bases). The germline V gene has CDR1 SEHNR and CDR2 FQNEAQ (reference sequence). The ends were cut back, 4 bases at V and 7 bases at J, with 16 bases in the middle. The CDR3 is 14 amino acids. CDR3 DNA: TGTGCCAGCAGCTCAACTACAGGATATGGTGGCTACACCTTC. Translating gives CASSSTTGYGGYTF.

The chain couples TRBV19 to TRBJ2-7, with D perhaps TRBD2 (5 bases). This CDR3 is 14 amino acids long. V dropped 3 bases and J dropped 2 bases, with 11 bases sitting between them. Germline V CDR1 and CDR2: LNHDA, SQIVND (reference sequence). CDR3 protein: CASSIGVGPYEQYF. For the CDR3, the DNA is TGTGCCAGTAGTATCGGGGTAGGGCCCTACGAGCAGTACTTC.

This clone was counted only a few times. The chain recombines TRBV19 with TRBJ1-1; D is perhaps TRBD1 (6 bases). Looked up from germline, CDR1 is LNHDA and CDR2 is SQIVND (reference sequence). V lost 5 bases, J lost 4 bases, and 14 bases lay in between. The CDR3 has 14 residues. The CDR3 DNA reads TGTGCCAGTAGTTTCGGGGGGCTTGGCACTGAAGCTTTCTTT. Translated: CASSFGGLGTEAFF.

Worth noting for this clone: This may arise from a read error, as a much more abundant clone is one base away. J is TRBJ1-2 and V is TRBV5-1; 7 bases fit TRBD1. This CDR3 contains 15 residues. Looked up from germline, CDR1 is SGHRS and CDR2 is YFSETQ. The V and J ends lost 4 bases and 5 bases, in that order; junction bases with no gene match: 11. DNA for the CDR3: TGCGCCAGCAGCGCCGAGACAGGGAAGGCATATGGCTACACCTTC. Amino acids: CASSAETGKAYGYTF.

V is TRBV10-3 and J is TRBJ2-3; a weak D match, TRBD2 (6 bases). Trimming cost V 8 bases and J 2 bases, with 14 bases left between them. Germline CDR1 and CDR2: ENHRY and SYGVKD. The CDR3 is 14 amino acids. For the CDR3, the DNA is TGTGCCATCCGATTCGGAGGGGACACAGATACGCAGTATTTT. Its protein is CAIRFGGDTDTQYF.

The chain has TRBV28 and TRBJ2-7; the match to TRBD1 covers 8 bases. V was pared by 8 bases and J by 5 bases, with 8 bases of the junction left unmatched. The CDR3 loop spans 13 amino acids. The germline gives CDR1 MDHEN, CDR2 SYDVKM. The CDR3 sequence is CASLGQGGNEQYF. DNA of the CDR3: TGTGCCAGCCTTGGACAGGGCGGGAACGAGCAGTACTTC.

CDR3 sequence (DNA): TGTGCCAGCAGTAGCTTGGGACTAGCGGGAGGGCCGATTTCTAATACGCAGTATTTT. This codes for CASSSLGLAGGPISNTQYF. The V and J genes are TRBV27 and TRBJ2-3; 16 bases are a match to TRBD2. Germline assignment: CDR1 MNHEY and CDR2 SMNVEV (reference sequence). This CDR3 comprises 19 residues. Germline trimming cut 5 bases from V and 7 bases from J; bases unmatched to any gene: 15.

The CDR3 protein is CASTLTLAYNEQFF. The CDR3 DNA sequence: TGTGCCAGTACCCTGACACTGGCCTACAATGAGCAGTTCTTC. The gene calls are TRBV19 and TRBJ2-1; no reliable D call. Germline CDR1 LNHDA, CDR2 SQIVND (reference sequence). V was pared by 7 bases and J by 2 bases, with 12 bases between. CDR3 length: 14 amino acids.

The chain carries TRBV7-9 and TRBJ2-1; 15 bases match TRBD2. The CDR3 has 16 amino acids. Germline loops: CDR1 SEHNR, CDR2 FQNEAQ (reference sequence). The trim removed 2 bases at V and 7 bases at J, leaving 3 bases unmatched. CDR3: CASSLFGTSGGNEQFF. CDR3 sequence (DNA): TGTGCCAGCAGCTTATTTGGGACTAGCGGGGGGAATGAGCAGTTCTTC.

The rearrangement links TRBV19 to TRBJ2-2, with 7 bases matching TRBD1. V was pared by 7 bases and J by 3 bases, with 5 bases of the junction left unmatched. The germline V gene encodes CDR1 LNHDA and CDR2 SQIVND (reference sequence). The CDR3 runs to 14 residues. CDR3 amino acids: CASNRDRYTGELFF. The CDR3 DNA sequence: TGTGCCAGTAACCGGGACAGATACACCGGGGAGCTGTTTTTT.

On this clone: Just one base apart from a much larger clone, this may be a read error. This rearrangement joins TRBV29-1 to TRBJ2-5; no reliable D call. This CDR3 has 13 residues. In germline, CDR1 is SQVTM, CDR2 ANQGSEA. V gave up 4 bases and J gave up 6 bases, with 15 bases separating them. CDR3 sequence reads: CSVGPLGIQTQYF. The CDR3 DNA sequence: TGCAGCGTTGGGCCCCTAGGGATACAGACCCAGTACTTC.